The 18 T cell receptor beta chains given below trace back to one sample, sequenced in a study of blood T cell repertoires in COVID-19. TCRdb's table, derived via immunoSEQ multiplex PCR, lists solely in-frame clones and lacks some. The table shows about 120,000 clones, with around 90% occurring only once. Sequencing was carried out using peripheral blood. These receptors originate from a human donor in a cohort sampled during active COVID-19.

This clone was detected only once. The chain combines TRBV5-1 with TRBJ1-1; D perhaps matches TRBD1 (5 bases). V was clipped by 3 bases and J by 0 bases, with 9 bases between them. The CDR3 is made up of 14 amino acids. Looked up from germline, CDR1 is SGHRS and CDR2 is YFSETQ. CDR3 sequence: CASSWGGMNTEAFF. CDR3 coding DNA: TGCGCCAGCAGCTGGGGGGGTATGAACACTGAAGCTTTCTTT.

This rearrangement joins TRBV29-1 to TRBJ1-2; D gene unclear. V was clipped by 4 bases and J by 8 bases, with 20 bases between them. Germline values: CDR1 SQVTM, CDR2 ANQGSEA. This CDR3 has 14 amino acids. The CDR3 nucleotides read TGCAGCGTTGCCTACGGATTGCGGATTGGGGGCTACACCTTC. This encodes CSVAYGLRIGGYTF.

The J gene is TRBJ2-2, the V gene TRBV5-4, with 9 bases matching TRBD2. This CDR3 is built from 14 residues. Germline lookup yields CDR1 SGHNT and CDR2 YYREEE (reference sequence). V was clipped by 6 bases and J by 6 bases; unmatched bases: 6. CDR3 region: CASKGAGGPGELFF. Written as DNA, the CDR3 is TGTGCCAGCAAGGGAGCGGGGGGCCCCGGGGAGCTGTTTTTT.

The V gene is TRBV19, the J gene TRBJ2-7; no clear D gene. The V end lost 1 base, the J end lost 1 base, and 8 bases lay between the germline ends. The CDR3 length is 14 residues. CDR1 is LNHDA and CDR2 is SQIVND in the germline V gene (reference sequence). The CDR3 DNA sequence: TGTGCCAGTAGTATAGTAGCCAGTTCCTACGAGCAGTACTTC. Translated: CASSIVASSYEQYF.

The chain has TRBV5-1 and TRBJ2-7, with 9 bases lining up with TRBD2. V lost 4 bases to trimming and J lost 3 bases; unmatched junction nucleotides: 8. Germline CDR1 reads SGHRS; CDR2 reads YFSETQ. CDR3 size: 15 residues. The CDR3 nucleotides are TGCGCCAGCAGCGGAAGCGGGGGGCTTGGCTACGAGCAGTACTTC. Amino acid sequence: CASSGSGGLGYEQYF.

The chain carries TRBV6-6 and TRBJ2-7, with 10 bases matching TRBD1. The J segment lost 4 bases and the V segment lost 0 bases, leaving 3 bases of the junction unmatched. There are 15 residues in the CDR3. The V gene's germline CDR1 is MNHNY and CDR2 SVGAGI (reference sequence). The chain's CDR3 is CASSYSLGQGYEQYF. The CDR3 DNA reads as TGTGCCAGCAGTTACTCGCTGGGACAGGGGTACGAGCAGTACTTC.

The V and J genes are TRBV15 and TRBJ1-5; TRBD1 agrees at 7 bases. J lost 5 bases, V lost 1 base, and 11 bases had no gene match. The germline gives CDR1 LNHNV, CDR2 YYDKDF (reference sequence). The CDR3 is 17 residues long. CDR3 nucleotide sequence: TGTGCCACCAGCAGAGCCTCATCGGGACAGATCTATCAGCCCCAGCATTTT. Translating it yields CATSRASSGQIYQPQHF.

The V and J genes are TRBV7-6 and TRBJ2-5; TRBD2 matches at 8 bases. Trimming took 4 bases from V and 2 from J; bases not matched to a gene: 9. CDR1 SGHVS and CDR2 FNYEAQ come from the germline V gene. The CDR3 runs to 16 residues. CDR3 DNA: TGTGCCAGCAGCTCTAGCGGGTCGGCATTTCAAGAGACCCAGTACTTC. The encoded protein is CASSSSGSAFQETQYF.

The gene calls are TRBV24-1 and TRBJ2-5; TRBD1 is a possible D gene (6 bases). The length of the CDR3 is 15 residues. Germline V gives CDR1 KGHDR, CDR2 SFDVKD. V gave up 2 bases and J gave up 2 bases, with 11 bases separating them. CDR3 coding DNA: TGTGCCACCAGTGATTCGGGCAGGGGACAAGAGACCCAGTACTTC. The encoded protein is CATSDSGRGQETQYF.

The V gene is TRBV18, the J gene TRBJ2-1, with 9 nucleotides matching TRBD2. The germline V gene encodes CDR1 KGHSH and CDR2 LQKENI. CDR3 size: 16 residues. Losses at the gene ends were 3 bases for V and 3 bases for J; bases not matched to a gene: 6. CDR3 protein: CASSPALREGYNEQFF. Written as DNA, the CDR3 is TGTGCCAGCTCACCCGCTTTGCGGGAGGGCTACAATGAGCAGTTCTTC. Full variable domain (remainder filled in from reference TRBV18 and TRBJ2-1): NAGVMQNPRHLVRRRGQEARLRCSPMKGHSHVYWYRQLPEEGLKFMVYLQKENIIDESGMPKERFSAEFPKEGPSILRIQQVVRGDSAAYFCASSPALREGYNEQFFGPGTRLTVL.

The DNA of the CDR3 is TGTGCCAGCAGTCCAAGGCCAGGACAGCTTGAAGCTTTCTTT. This codes for CASSPRPGQLEAFF. The chain joins TRBV6-5 to TRBJ1-1, with a possible D match to TRBD1 (6 bases). V lost 5 bases to trimming and J lost 7 bases, with 17 bases between them. Germline loops: CDR1 MNHEY, CDR2 SVGAGI. This CDR3 spans 14 amino acids.

This clone was picked up a small number of times. The chain employs TRBV5-1 and TRBJ1-5; the D is unclear. Germline V gives CDR1 SGHRS, CDR2 YFSETQ. The CDR3 extends over 13 amino acids. Trimming cost V 0 bases and J 5 bases, with 6 bases left between them. CDR3 coding DNA: TGCGCCAGCAGCTTGGCAGAAGATCAGCCCCAGCATTTT. This encodes CASSLAEDQPQHF.

This chain joins TRBV5-1 and TRBJ2-1, with TRBD2 matching over 12 bases. J was trimmed by 9 bases and V by 0 bases; bases with no gene match: 4. Looked up from germline, CDR1 is SGHRS and CDR2 is YFSETQ. The CDR3 loop spans 15 amino acids. The CDR3, as DNA: TGCGCCAGCAGCTTGGGACTAGCGGGAGCACGTGAGCAGTTCTTC. As protein: CASSLGLAGAREQFF.

The chain couples TRBV14 to TRBJ2-1, with a weak D call TRBD2 (6 bases). The germline CDR1 and CDR2 sequences are SGHDN and FVKESK. The CDR3 consists of 15 residues. The V end lost 0 bases, the J end lost 9 bases, and 15 bases lay between the germline ends. The CDR3 DNA is TGTGCCAGCAGCCAAGATGCGTGGCGGGGAGCTGAGCAGTTCTTC. Its protein is CASSQDAWRGAEQFF. Supplemented by reference TRBV14 and TRBJ2-1, the full variable domain reads EAGVTQFPSHSVIEKGQTVTLRCDPISGHDNLYWYRRVMGKEIKFLLHFVKESKQDESGMPNNRFLAERTGGTYSTLKVQPAELEDSGVYFCASSQDAWRGAEQFFGPGTRLTVL.

The V call is TRBV24-1, the J call TRBJ2-2, with D possibly being TRBD1 (6 bases). The CDR3 runs 17 residues. Germline V gene sequence: CDR1 KGHDR, CDR2 SFDVKD. V was cut by 0 bases and J by 5 bases, with 15 bases left in between. This chain's CDR3 is CATSDLRAGVMTGELFF. CDR3 DNA sequence: TGTGCCACCAGTGATTTGCGGGCAGGGGTGATGACCGGGGAGCTGTTTTTT.

The chain combines TRBV5-1 with TRBJ2-7, with a weak D call TRBD2 (5 bases). V lost 4 bases to trimming and J lost 7 bases, with 18 bases between them. CDR3 length: 14 residues. From germline, CDR1 is SGHRS and CDR2 YFSETQ. The CDR3 loop is CASSVGFSSGEQYF. The DNA of the CDR3 is TGCGCCAGCAGCGTAGGTTTTTCTTCGGGGGAGCAGTACTTC.

V usage is TRBV19 and J usage is TRBJ2-5; 8 bases are shared with TRBD1. Looked up from germline, CDR1 is LNHDA and CDR2 is SQIVND (reference sequence). The CDR3 sequence is 14 residues long. V gave up 5 bases and J gave up 4 bases; unmatched junction bases: 6. CDR3 sequence (DNA): TGTGCCAGTAGTTCTACGGACAGGGTAGAGACCCAGTACTTC. It translates to CASSSTDRVETQYF.

J is TRBJ1-4 and V is TRBV28; TRBD1 aligns across 10 bases. Trimming cost V 4 bases and J 6 bases; bases outside gene matches: 5. The CDR3 runs to 15 residues. In germline, CDR1 is MDHEN, CDR2 SYDVKM. The CDR3 region has the DNA TGTGCCAGCAGTTCCTCCGGGACAGGGGATGAAAAACTGTTTTTT. Its protein is CASSSSGTGDEKLFF.